The 10 T cell receptor beta chains listed next were all sequenced from one sample in a study of metastatic and nonmetastatic thyroid tumors. Using MiXCR, TCRdb reanalyzed the PCR reads. The sample holds approximately 21,000 clones, around 16% seen once. No patient received treatment before thyroid surgery. Material: blood. Every receptor here comes from a male donor with papillary thyroid cancer or a benign thyroid nodule (not recorded which). Some clones in this sample may be carry-over from other donors' samples.

This clone showed up just a few times. DNA of the CDR3: TGTGCCACCAGTCCGAGGGGGACTAGCGGCAATGAGCAGTTCTTC. Encoded protein: CATSPRGTSGNEQFF. The rearrangement links TRBV24-1 to TRBJ2-1; 11 nucleotides line up with TRBD2. Germline CDR1 reads KGHDR; CDR2 reads SFDVKD. V lost 6 bases to trimming and J lost 6 bases; unmatched junction nucleotides: 6. The CDR3 covers 15 residues.

This CDR3 reads CASSLIPGGRDLGTGELFF. CDR3 in DNA: TGTGCCAGCAGTTTAATCCCGGGAGGGAGAGACCTGGGCACCGGGGAGCTGTTTTTT. The rearrangement joins TRBV28 to TRBJ2-2; 8 bases agree with TRBD2. Germline V gene data show CDR1 as MDHEN and CDR2 as SYDVKM. The CDR3 extends over 19 amino acids. After removal of 2 bases from V and 4 bases from J, the junction contained 15 bases not matched to a gene. Filled out from reference TRBV28 and TRBJ2-2, the complete variable domain reads DVKVTQSSRYLVKRTGEKVFLECVQDMDHENMFWYRQDPGLGLRLIYFSYDVKMKEKGDIPEGYSVSREKKERFSLILESASTNQTSMYLCASSLIPGGRDLGTGELFFGEGSRLTVL.

At least ten counts were recorded for this clone. The chain is built from TRBV5-4 and TRBJ1-1; D unclear. CDR1 SGHNT and CDR2 YYREEE come from the germline V gene (reference sequence). The CDR3 spans 14 residues. V lost 1 base, J lost 1 base, and 8 bases lay in between. The CDR3 is CASSLWYENTEAFF. CDR3 nucleotides: TGTGCCAGCAGCTTGTGGTACGAGAACACTGAAGCTTTCTTT.

This rearrangement joins TRBV6-4 to TRBJ1-2; unclear D gene. CDR1 MRHNA and CDR2 SNTAGT come from the germline V gene. This CDR3 is 13 amino acids long. V was pared by 5 bases and J by 2 bases, with 9 bases between. CDR3 amino acids: CASSPGGNYGYTF. CDR3 nucleotide sequence: TGTGCCAGCAGTCCGGGTGGGAACTATGGCTACACCTTC.

This clone was recorded many times. The chain employs TRBV2 and TRBJ1-4; no firm D call. CDR3 length: 11 amino acids. CDR1 is SNHLY, CDR2 FYNNEI, per germline. Between the trimmed V and J ends, which lost 3 bases and 8 bases, there was a span of 4 bases. The CDR3 nucleotides are TGTGCCAGCAGTGACGAGGAAAAACTGTTTTTT. Encoded protein: CASSDEEKLFF.

This clone was seen a few times. The gene calls are TRBV28 and TRBJ1-2; tentatively, D is TRBD1 (6 bases). The CDR3 has 13 amino acids. The V gene's germline CDR1 is MDHEN and CDR2 SYDVKM. Deletions cut 7 bases from V and 5 bases from J, with 14 bases between. The CDR3 loop reads CASTKTGRYGYTF. As DNA, the CDR3 is TGTGCCAGCACCAAGACAGGAAGATATGGCTACACCTTC.

This clone was counted ten times or more. The chain combines TRBV6-1 with TRBJ2-3; the D gene is possibly TRBD2 (5 bases). Germline V gene lookup returns CDR1 MNHNS and CDR2 SASEGT. V shed 3 bases and J shed 4 bases, with 14 bases lying between them. This CDR3 has 15 amino acids. The CDR3 protein is CASSEMGSAADTQYF. The CDR3 nucleotides read TGTGCCAGCAGTGAGATGGGTAGCGCTGCAGATACGCAGTATTTT.

The table lists this clone with a few counts. The rearrangement joins TRBV12-3 or TRBV12-4 to TRBJ1-2; unclear D gene. CDR3 size: 13 residues. V was shortened by 4 bases and J by 5 bases, with 11 bases between the two germline ends. The CDR3 nucleotides read TGTGCCAGCAGTTGGGGTACCTCTTATGGCTACACCTTC. Protein sequence: CASSWGTSYGYTF.

At least ten counts were recorded for this clone. This chain links TRBV15 with TRBJ2-5; 7 bases fit TRBD1. Trimming cost V 0 bases and J 4 bases; bases outside gene matches: 5. In germline, CDR1 is LNHNV, CDR2 YYDKDF (reference sequence). This CDR3 region has 15 residues. The CDR3 region has the DNA TGTGCCACCAGCAGAGAAAGGGGGCGCGGAGAGACCCAGTACTTC. It specifies CATSRERGRGETQYF.

This clone was found many times. A much larger clonotype is one base distant, so this may be a read error. The chain joins TRBV28 to TRBJ2-7; TRBD2 agrees at 7 bases. The CDR3 covers 14 residues. Per germline, CDR1 MDHEN and CDR2 SYDVKM. The CDR3 region has the DNA TGTGCCAGCGGTTTTTCTAGCGGCCACTACGAGCAGTACTTC. Translating gives CASGFSSGHYEQYF.